One and the same sample provided the 8 T cell receptor beta chains below, sequenced in a study of blood T cell repertoires in COVID-19. Here immunoSEQ multiplex PCR was the method, and the copy in TCRdb shows in-frame clones only, minus some. The sample holds around 95,000 clones, about 85% seen once. Sequenced: peripheral blood. All receptors derive from a woman of 80 years or more with acute or convalescent COVID-19.

The rearrangement links TRBV28 to TRBJ2-3; 15 nucleotides align to TRBD2. CDR3 size: 16 residues. CDR1 MDHEN and CDR2 SYDVKM come from the germline V gene. The J segment lost 7 bases and the V segment lost 5 bases, leaving 7 bases of the junction unmatched. Here the CDR3 reads CASSPGTSGRIHTQYF. Here the CDR3 DNA reads TGTGCCAGCAGTCCCGGGACTAGCGGGAGGATCCATACGCAGTATTTT.

This clone showed up just a few times. The chain employs TRBV28 and TRBJ1-3; 8 nucleotides line up with TRBD1. Germline values: CDR1 MDHEN, CDR2 SYDVKM. V lost 6 bases to trimming and J lost 3 bases; unmatched junction nucleotides: 7. The CDR3 sequence is 15 residues long. Here the CDR3 DNA reads TGTGCCAGCAGCGCAGGGGGCTCCGTTGGAAACACCATATATTTT. Translation gives CASSAGGSVGNTIYF.

This chain uses TRBV30 with TRBJ1-2, with a tentative D call TRBD1 (6 bases). The CDR3 runs to 13 residues. V dropped 3 bases and J dropped 0 bases, with 8 bases sitting between them. Germline V gives CDR1 GTSNPN, CDR2 SVGIG (reference sequence). The CDR3 sequence: CAWSRQANYGYTF. Written as DNA, the CDR3 is TGTGCCTGGAGCAGACAGGCTAACTATGGCTACACCTTC.

This clone was recorded only once. V usage is TRBV5-6 and J usage is TRBJ1-2; TRBD1 might be the D (5 bases). V lost 1 base and J 8 bases, leaving 18 bases between the germline ends. The CDR3 runs to 15 residues. Looked up from germline, CDR1 is SGHDT and CDR2 is YYEEEE. DNA of the CDR3: TGTGCCAGCAGCTTGCGTGGGGCAACGTCCTCCGGCTACACCTTC. This encodes CASSLRGATSSGYTF.

The rearrangement uses TRBV15 and TRBJ2-7; 8 nucleotides match TRBD1. Germline-derived CDR1 and CDR2 are LNHNV and YYDKDF (reference sequence). This CDR3 spans 18 amino acids. The junction had 13 bases not matched to a gene; V was cut back by 0 bases and J by 3 bases. This chain's CDR3 is CATSRDKGGATGDYEQYF. The CDR3 nucleotides are TGTGCCACCAGCAGAGATAAGGGTGGGGCGACAGGGGACTACGAGCAGTACTTC.

The rearrangement links TRBV7-2 to TRBJ1-1; 7 nucleotides align to TRBD1. The V gene's germline CDR1 is SGHTA and CDR2 FQGNSA. V dropped 5 bases and J dropped 2; count of bases not matched to a gene: 5. The length of the CDR3 is 14 residues. The DNA of the CDR3 is TGTGCCAGCAGCCGTAACAGGGGAAACACTGAAGCTTTCTTT. It codes for CASSRNRGNTEAFF. Filled out from reference TRBV7-2 and TRBJ1-1, the complete variable domain reads GAGVSQSPSNKVTEKGKDVELRCDPISGHTALYWYRQSLGQGLEFLIYFQGNSAPDKSGLPSDRFSAERTGGSVSTLTIQRTQQEDSAVYLCASSRNRGNTEAFFGQGTRLTVV.

The genes are TRBV7-8 and TRBJ2-1; 8 bases fit TRBD2. The CDR3 length is 15 residues. CDR1 SGHVS and CDR2 FQNEAQ come from the germline V gene. V lost 5 bases to trimming and J lost 5 bases; unmatched junction nucleotides: 8. The CDR3 coding sequence is TGTGCCAGCAGCCCCCCCGGGGGGGCCCACAATGAGCAGTTCTTC. Translated: CASSPPGGAHNEQFF.

The chain joins TRBV18 to TRBJ1-1; 7 nucleotides match TRBD1. The CDR3 is made up of 17 amino acids. V shed 2 bases and J 8 bases; nucleotides not matched to a gene: 17. Germline loops: CDR1 KGHSH, CDR2 LQKENI. The CDR3 loop reads CASSPTTGARSSSEAFF. For the CDR3, the DNA is TGTGCCAGCTCACCAACAACAGGGGCCCGTTCCTCGTCAGAAGCTTTCTTT.